This entry features one T cell receptor beta chain sequence. This specimen belongs to a study of blood T cell repertoires in COVID-19. Overall study: Samples representing acute and convalescent COVID-19 were sourced from the United States, Italy and Spain.

Each recovered donor of Cohort 3 presented with two negative PCRs, clearance, or symptom resolution. Method: immunoSEQ multiplex PCR; TCRdb's copy keeps in-frame clones and lacks some. The data show hundreds of thousands of clones, about 84% seen once. The sequence was obtained from a woman aged 50 to 65 who had recovered from COVID-19. Input material: PBMCs or T cells enriched from blood (not recorded which).

The CDR3 spells CASSSVYGGDTEAFF. The CDR3 bases are TGTGCCAGCTCCTCGGTATATGGGGGGGACACTGAAGCTTTCTTT. The V call is TRBV18, the J call TRBJ1-1, with D perhaps TRBD1 (5 bases). Per germline, CDR1 KGHSH and CDR2 LQKENI. This CDR3 has 15 amino acids. The V end was cut by 6 bases, the J end by 3 bases, with 17 bases between.